This T cell receptor (beta chain) emerged from a study of naive and memory T cell subsets. The CDR3 is 12 residues long. Germline CDR1 reads DFQATT; CDR2 reads SNEGSKA (reference sequence). V lost 6 bases and J 4 bases, leaving 10 bases between the germline ends. CD4 T cells were positively selected, then CD8 T cells from the CD4-negative fraction. Cells stained for CD3, CD4, CD8, CD45RA, CD27 and viability were sorted into four CD45RA/CD27 subsets. An equimolar mix of two oligonucleotides served as the beta constant-region primer for TRBC1 and TRBC2. Nested alpha and beta constant-region primers with the SP2 primer drove four PCR rounds on ligated cDNA. TCRdb called the UMI-ligation and nested PCR reads again in MiXCR, with one record for every CDR3 protein. The sample carries about 100,000 distinct CDR3 sequences, roughly 15% recorded once. As regards this clonotype: What it recognizes is unknown.

Study-wide findings and caveats: RNA-based TCR counts may shift with T cell activation and differentiation. Gini index rose across naive, CM, EM and EMRA in CD4 and CD8. Naive repertoires, especially CD8, held a few larger clonotypes, possibly memory cells re-expressing CD45RA.

The chain is built from TRBV20-1 and TRBJ2-1; D is unresolved. The TCR was taken from a human donor in good health. The material sequenced was naive CD8+ T cells from blood. The chain's CDR3 is CSARGDYNEQFF. In nucleotides, the CDR3 is TGCAGTGCGCGCGGTGATTACAATGAGCAGTTCTTC.